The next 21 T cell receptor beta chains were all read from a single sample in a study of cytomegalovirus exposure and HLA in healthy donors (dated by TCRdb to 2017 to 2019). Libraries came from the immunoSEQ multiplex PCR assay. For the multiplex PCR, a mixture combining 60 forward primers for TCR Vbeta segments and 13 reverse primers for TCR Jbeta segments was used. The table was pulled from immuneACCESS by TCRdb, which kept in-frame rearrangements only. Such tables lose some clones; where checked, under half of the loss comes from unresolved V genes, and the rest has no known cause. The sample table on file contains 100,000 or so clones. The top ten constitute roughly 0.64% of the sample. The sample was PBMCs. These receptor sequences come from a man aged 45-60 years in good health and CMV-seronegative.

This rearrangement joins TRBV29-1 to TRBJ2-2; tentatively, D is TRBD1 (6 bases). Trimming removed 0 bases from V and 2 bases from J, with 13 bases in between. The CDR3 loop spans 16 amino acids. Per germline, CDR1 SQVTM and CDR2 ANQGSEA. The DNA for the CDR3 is TGCAGCGTTGAAGACCTCGGACAGCATAACACCGGGGAGCTGTTTTTT. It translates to CSVEDLGQHNTGELFF.

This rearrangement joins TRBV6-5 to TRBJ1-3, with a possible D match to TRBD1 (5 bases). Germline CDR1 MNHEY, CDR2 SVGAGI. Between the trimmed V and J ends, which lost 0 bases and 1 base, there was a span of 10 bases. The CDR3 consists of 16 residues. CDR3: CASSYSGTRSGNTIYF. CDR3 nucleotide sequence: TGTGCCAGCAGTTACTCCGGGACTAGGTCTGGAAACACCATATATTTT.

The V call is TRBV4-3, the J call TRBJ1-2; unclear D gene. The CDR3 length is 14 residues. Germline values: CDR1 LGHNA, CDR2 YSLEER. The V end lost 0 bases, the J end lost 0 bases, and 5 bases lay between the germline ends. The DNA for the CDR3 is TGCGCCAGCAGCCAAGATCGGTCTAACTATGGCTACACCTTC. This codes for CASSQDRSNYGYTF.

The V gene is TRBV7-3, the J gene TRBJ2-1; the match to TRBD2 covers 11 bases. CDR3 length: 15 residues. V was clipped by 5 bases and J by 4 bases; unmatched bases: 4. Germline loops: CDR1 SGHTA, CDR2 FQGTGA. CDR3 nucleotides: TGTGCCAGCAGCCCGGGACTAGCGGTTTACAATGAGCAGTTCTTC. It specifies CASSPGLAVYNEQFF.

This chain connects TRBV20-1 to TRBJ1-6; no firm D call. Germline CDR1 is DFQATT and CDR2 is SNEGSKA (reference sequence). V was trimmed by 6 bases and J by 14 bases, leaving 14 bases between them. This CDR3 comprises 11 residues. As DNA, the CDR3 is TGCAGTGCCAGATATGAGATTGCCCTCCACTTT. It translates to CSARYEIALHF.

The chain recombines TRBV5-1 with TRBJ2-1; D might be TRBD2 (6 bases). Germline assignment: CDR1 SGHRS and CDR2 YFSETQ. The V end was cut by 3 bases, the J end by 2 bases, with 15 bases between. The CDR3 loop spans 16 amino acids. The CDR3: CASSWGSGPTYNEQFF. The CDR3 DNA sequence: TGCGCCAGCAGCTGGGGCAGCGGGCCTACCTACAATGAGCAGTTCTTC.

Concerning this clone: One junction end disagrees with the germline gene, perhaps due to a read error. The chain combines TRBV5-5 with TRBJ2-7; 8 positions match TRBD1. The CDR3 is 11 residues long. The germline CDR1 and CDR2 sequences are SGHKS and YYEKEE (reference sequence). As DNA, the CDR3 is TGTGCCAGCAGCTTCGCCGGACAGGGTATTTTC. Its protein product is CASSFAGQGIF.

DNA for the CDR3: TGCGCCAGCAGCCAAGGACAGGACTTAGAGACCCAGTACTTC. Amino acids: CASSQGQDLETQYF. The V call is TRBV5-1, the J call TRBJ2-5, with 7 bases lining up with TRBD1. Germline V gives CDR1 SGHRS, CDR2 YFSETQ. The CDR3 is made up of 14 amino acids. V lost 4 bases, J lost 4 bases, and 7 bases stayed unmatched.

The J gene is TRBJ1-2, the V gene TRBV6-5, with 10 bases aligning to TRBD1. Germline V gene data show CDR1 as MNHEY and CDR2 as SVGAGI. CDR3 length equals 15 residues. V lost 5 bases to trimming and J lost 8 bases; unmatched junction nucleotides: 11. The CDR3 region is CASSPQDRGVRGYTF. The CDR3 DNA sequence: TGTGCCAGCAGTCCTCAGGACAGGGGGGTGAGGGGCTACACCTTC.

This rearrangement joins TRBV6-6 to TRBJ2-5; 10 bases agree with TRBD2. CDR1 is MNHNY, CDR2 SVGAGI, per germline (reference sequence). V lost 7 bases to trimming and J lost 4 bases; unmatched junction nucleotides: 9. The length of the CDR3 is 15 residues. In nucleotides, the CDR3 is TGTGCCAGCACGACCCTAGCGGGAGCAGGAGAGACCCAGTACTTC. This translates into CASTTLAGAGETQYF.

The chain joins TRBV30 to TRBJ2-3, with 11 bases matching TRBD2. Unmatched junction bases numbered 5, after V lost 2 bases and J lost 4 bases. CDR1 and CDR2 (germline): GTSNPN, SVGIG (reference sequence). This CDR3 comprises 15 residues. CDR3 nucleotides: TGTGCCTGGAGTTTGAGACTAGCGGGGCCAGATACGCAGTATTTT. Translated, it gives CAWSLRLAGPDTQYF.

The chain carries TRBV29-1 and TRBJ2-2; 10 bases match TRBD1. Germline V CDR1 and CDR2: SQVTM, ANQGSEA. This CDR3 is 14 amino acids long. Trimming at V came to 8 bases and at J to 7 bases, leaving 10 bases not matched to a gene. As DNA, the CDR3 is TGCAGCTCCCGGGACAGGGGAGACGACGGGGAGCTGTTTTTT. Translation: CSSRDRGDDGELFF.

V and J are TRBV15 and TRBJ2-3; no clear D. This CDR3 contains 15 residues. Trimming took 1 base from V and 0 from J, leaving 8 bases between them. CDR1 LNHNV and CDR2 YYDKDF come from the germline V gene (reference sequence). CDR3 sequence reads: CATSRAPGSTDTQYF. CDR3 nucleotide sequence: TGTGCCACCAGCAGAGCCCCCGGGAGCACAGATACGCAGTATTTT.

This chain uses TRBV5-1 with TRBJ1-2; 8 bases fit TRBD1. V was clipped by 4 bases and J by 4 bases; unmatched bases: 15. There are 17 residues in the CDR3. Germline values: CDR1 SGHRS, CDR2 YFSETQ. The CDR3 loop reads CASSPGTGVQIVYGYTF. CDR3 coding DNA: TGCGCCAGCAGCCCGGGGACAGGAGTACAGATAGTCTATGGCTACACCTTC.

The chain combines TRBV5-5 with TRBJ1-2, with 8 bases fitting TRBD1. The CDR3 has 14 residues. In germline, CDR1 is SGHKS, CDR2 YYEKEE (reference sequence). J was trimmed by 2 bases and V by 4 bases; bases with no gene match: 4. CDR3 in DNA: TGTGCCAGCAGCCGGGGACAGGCAAACTATGGCTACACCTTC. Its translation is CASSRGQANYGYTF.

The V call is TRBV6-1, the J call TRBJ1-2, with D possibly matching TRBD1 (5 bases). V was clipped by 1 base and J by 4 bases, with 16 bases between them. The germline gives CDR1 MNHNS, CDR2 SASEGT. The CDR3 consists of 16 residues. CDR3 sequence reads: CASSEGGGQGAYGYTF. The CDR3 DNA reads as TGTGCCAGCAGTGAAGGGGGTGGGCAGGGTGCCTATGGCTACACCTTC.

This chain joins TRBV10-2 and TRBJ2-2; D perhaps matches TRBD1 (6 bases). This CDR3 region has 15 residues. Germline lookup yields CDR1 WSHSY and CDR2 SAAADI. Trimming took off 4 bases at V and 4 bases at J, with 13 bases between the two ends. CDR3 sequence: CASSVTGLGTGELFF. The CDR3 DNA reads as TGCGCCAGCAGTGTCACAGGGTTAGGCACCGGGGAGCTGTTTTTT.

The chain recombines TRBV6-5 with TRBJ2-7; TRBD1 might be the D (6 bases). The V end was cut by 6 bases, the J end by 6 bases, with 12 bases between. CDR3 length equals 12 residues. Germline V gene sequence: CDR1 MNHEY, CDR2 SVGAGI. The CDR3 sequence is CASRTGVGEQYF. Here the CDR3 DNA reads TGTGCCAGCAGGACAGGCGTAGGCGAGCAGTACTTC.

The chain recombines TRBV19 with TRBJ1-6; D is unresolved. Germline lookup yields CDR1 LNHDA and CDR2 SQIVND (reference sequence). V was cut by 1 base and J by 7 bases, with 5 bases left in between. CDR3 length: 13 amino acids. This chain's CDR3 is CASSIGGNSPLHF. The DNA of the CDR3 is TGTGCCAGTAGTATAGGAGGAAATTCACCCCTCCACTTT. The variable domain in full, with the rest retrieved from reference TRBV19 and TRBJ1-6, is DGGITQSPKYLFRKEGQNVTLSCEQNLNHDAMYWYRQDPGQGLRLIYYSQIVNDFQKGDIAEGYSVSREKKESFPLTVTSAQKNPTAFYLCASSIGGNSPLHFGNGTRLTVT.

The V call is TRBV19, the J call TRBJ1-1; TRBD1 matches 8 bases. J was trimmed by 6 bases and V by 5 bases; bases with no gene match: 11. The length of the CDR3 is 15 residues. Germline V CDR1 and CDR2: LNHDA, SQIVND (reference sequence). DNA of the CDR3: TGTGCCAGTAGTCCCCGACAGGGGAAAGTGGCTGAAGCTTTCTTT. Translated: CASSPRQGKVAEAFF. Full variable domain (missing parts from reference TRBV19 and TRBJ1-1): DGGITQSPKYLFRKEGQNVTLSCEQNLNHDAMYWYRQDPGQGLRLIYYSQIVNDFQKGDIAEGYSVSREKKESFPLTVTSAQKNPTAFYLCASSPRQGKVAEAFFGQGTRLTVV.

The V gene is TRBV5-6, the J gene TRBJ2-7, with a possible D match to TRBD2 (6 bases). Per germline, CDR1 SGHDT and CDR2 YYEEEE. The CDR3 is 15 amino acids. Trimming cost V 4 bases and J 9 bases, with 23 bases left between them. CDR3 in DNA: TGTGCCAGCAGCCCCGCCGGGGCCCGCCTGGGGGGGCAGTACTTC. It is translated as CASSPAGARLGGQYF.